The sequence of this TCR beta chain was determined in a study of identical twins. Through template switching, a universal primer site was introduced, and the cDNA contained unique molecular identifiers. MiXCR, applied by TCRdb to the 5' RACE reads, yields one record per CDR3 protein. This sample carries about 920,000 distinct CDR3 sequences, 12% of them seen once, and the ten largest clones take 1.5% to 2%. V lost 6 bases, J lost 4 bases, and 15 bases lay in between. CDR3 size: 15 residues. This sample was shared with a second study, whose subject was yellow fever vaccine responses in identical twins. That study reports: On the reported evidence, twins' vaccine T cell responses seemed partly convergent and partly personalized.

This receptor was taken from a woman aged 18-35 years in good health. The sample taken for sequencing was PBMCs. The rearrangement joins TRBV12-3 or TRBV12-4 to TRBJ2-2; no clear D gene. The CDR3 sequence: CASSPIMTGTGELFF. The CDR3 nucleotides read TGTGCCAGCAGCCCGATTATGACGGGCACCGGGGAGCTGTTTTTT.